This T cell receptor (beta chain) emerged from a study of technical replicates of blood from a few donors. Trimming cost V 1 base and J 2 bases, with 8 bases left between them. The germline V gene has CDR1 SGHNT and CDR2 YENEEA. The CDR3 contains 14 residues. The data were produced by immunoSEQ multiplex PCR, yet TCRdb's version contains in-frame clones alone and is incomplete. The sample consists of about 94,000 clones, more than 90% of them appearing once. Sample: T cells isolated from PBMCs. This sequence joins TRBV11-3 and TRBJ1-2; possible D gene TRBD1, 5 bases. The clonotype was recovered from a human donor in good health. The CDR3 DNA sequence: TGTGCCAGCAGCTTAGGGCAGGGAAACTATGGCTACACCTTC. It is translated as CASSLGQGNYGYTF.